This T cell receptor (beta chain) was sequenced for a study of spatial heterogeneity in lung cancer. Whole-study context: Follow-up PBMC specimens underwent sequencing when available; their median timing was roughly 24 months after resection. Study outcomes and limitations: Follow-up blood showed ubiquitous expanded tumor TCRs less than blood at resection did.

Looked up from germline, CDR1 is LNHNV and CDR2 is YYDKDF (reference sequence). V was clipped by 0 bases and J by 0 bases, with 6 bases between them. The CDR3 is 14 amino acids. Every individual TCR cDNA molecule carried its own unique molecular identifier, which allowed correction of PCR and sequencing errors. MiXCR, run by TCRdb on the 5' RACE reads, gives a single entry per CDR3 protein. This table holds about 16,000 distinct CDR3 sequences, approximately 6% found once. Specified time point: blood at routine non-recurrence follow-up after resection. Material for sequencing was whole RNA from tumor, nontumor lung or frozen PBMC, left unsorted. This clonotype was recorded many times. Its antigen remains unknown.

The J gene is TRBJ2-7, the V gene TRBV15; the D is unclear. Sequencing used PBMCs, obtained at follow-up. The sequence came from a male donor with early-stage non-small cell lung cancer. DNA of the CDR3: TGTGCCACCAGCAGAGACCTAACCTCCTACGAGCAGTACTTC. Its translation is CATSRDLTSYEQYF.